The 16 T cell receptor beta chains given below trace back to one sample, sequenced in a study of vaccination and CD4 T cells after COVID-19. For these TCRs, the target antigens are not known. The sample's time point: late sampling 161 to 241 days after vaccination in a few convalescent patients. As for treatment: roughly 10-day PBMC culture with coronavirus spike peptide pools or control peptides (ViraFEST assay). The Oncomine TCR Beta short-read assay was applied to DNA of cultured CD4+ T cells. MiXCR was run by TCRdb on the PCR reads, yielding one entry per CDR3 protein. The sample shows about 22,000 distinct CDR3 sequences, under 40% of them seen only once. Sequencing used CD4+ T cells from blood, cultured in vitro, obtained about 7 months after SARS-CoV-2 vaccination. These receptors were obtained from a human donor who had recovered from COVID-19.

The rearrangement joins TRBV25-1 to TRBJ1-1, with D maybe TRBD1 (6 bases). With 7 bases removed from V and 5 bases from J, the gap between germline ends came to 17 bases. Germline lookup yields CDR1 MGHDK and CDR2 SYGVNS. The CDR3 covers 14 residues. For the CDR3, the DNA is TGTGCCAGCAACCGGGGCGGGGGCTGGACTGAAGCTTTCTTT. Translating gives CASNRGGGWTEAFF.

This chain joins TRBV6-1 and TRBJ1-1; the D gene is possibly TRBD1 (5 bases). V was shortened by 6 bases and J by 5 bases, with 13 bases between the two germline ends. Germline V gene sequence: CDR1 MNHNS, CDR2 SASEGT. The CDR3 sequence is 13 residues long. The CDR3 protein is CASRRDEDTEAFF. The DNA for the CDR3 is TGTGCCAGCAGACGGGACGAGGATACTGAAGCTTTCTTT.

This clonotype has just a few counts. The gene calls are TRBV7-8 and TRBJ1-5; D remains unclear. Germline V CDR1 and CDR2: SGHVS, FQNEAQ. This CDR3 contains 15 residues. V lost 1 base and J 1 base, leaving 8 bases between the germline ends. CDR3 nucleotides: TGTGCCAGCAGCTTAGTATCACAGAGCAATCAGCCCCAGCATTTT. This sequence encodes CASSLVSQSNQPQHF.

The chain joins TRBV6-1 to TRBJ2-5; perhaps TRBD1 as D (5 bases). Germline V gene lookup returns CDR1 MNHNS and CDR2 SASEGT. The CDR3 extends over 13 amino acids. The V gene lost 4 bases and the J gene lost 5 bases, with 11 bases spanning the gap. The CDR3 is CASSGAGLETQYF. CDR3 in DNA: TGTGCCAGCAGTGGGGCAGGGCTTGAGACCCAGTACTTC.

The chain uses TRBV20-1 and TRBJ2-5, with no clear D. The CDR3 has 11 residues. CDR1 is DFQATT, CDR2 SNEGSKA, per germline (reference sequence). The ends were cut back, 3 bases at V and 2 bases at J, with 4 bases in the middle. CDR3 DNA sequence: TGCAGTGCTAGCGGTCAAGAGACCCAGTACTTC. The encoded protein is CSASGQETQYF.

This clonotype was seen a few times. The V and J genes are TRBV28 and TRBJ2-2; D ambiguous. The CDR3 is 12 amino acids. Deletions cut 2 bases from V and 6 bases from J, with 4 bases between. Germline CDR1 and CDR2: MDHEN and SYDVKM. CDR3 residues: CASSLASGELFF. DNA for the CDR3: TGTGCCAGCAGTTTAGCGTCCGGGGAGCTGTTTTTT.

The chain carries TRBV28 and TRBJ2-7; 9 bases match TRBD1. The germline V gene has CDR1 MDHEN and CDR2 SYDVKM. V shed 1 base, J shed 5 bases, and the junction held 6 bases outside the gene matches. This CDR3 has 15 amino acids. CDR3 region: CASSLFTGGFDEQYF. The CDR3 DNA reads TGTGCCAGCAGTTTATTCACAGGGGGCTTCGACGAGCAGTACTTC.

The table lists this clonotype with a few counts. The chain carries TRBV7-2 and TRBJ2-5; TRBD2 matches 11 bases. The CDR3 has 18 amino acids. V trimming: 2 bases; J trimming: 1 base; junction bases outside the gene matches: 9. CDR1 and CDR2 from the germline V gene are SGHTA and FQGNSA. In nucleotides, the CDR3 is TGTGCCAGCAGCTTAAGGGGACTAGCGGACACCCCCCAAGAGACCCAGTACTTC. The encoded protein is CASSLRGLADTPQETQYF.

This clonotype has more than one count but fewer than ten. The J gene is TRBJ2-5, the V gene TRBV28; 10 bases line up with TRBD2. The CDR3 is 15 residues long. CDR1 MDHEN and CDR2 SYDVKM come from the germline V gene. Trimming cost V 2 bases and J 4 bases; bases outside gene matches: 4. CDR3 residues: CASSLRLAGVETQYF. The CDR3 DNA reads as TGTGCCAGCAGTTTACGCCTAGCGGGAGTAGAGACCCAGTACTTC.

The genes are TRBV7-3 and TRBJ2-3; D not certain. V lost 5 bases and J 11 bases, leaving 14 bases between the germline ends. Germline V lookup: CDR1 SGHTA, CDR2 FQGTGA. The CDR3 has 12 residues. CDR3 nucleotide sequence: TGTGCCAGCAGCCATGACATGTCGGGGCAGTATTTT. Translating it yields CASSHDMSGQYF.

The V gene is TRBV7-9, the J gene TRBJ2-3; TRBD1 or TRBD2 may be the D gene (5 bases each). This CDR3 is built from 14 residues. Trimming shortened V by 5 bases and J by 2 bases, and 11 bases separated the two germline ends. Germline V gene lookup returns CDR1 SEHNR and CDR2 FQNEAQ (reference sequence). The DNA for the CDR3 is TGTGCCAGCAGCCTGCAGGGACCCACAGATACGCAGTATTTT. This codes for CASSLQGPTDTQYF.

This clonotype has a handful of counts. This sequence joins TRBV19 and TRBJ2-5, with TRBD1 as a possible D gene (5 bases). V shed 2 bases and J shed 7 bases, with 17 bases lying between them. The CDR3 has 15 residues. Germline CDR1 reads LNHDA; CDR2 reads SQIVND (reference sequence). The CDR3 protein is CASSIQGAHDGTQYF. In nucleotides, the CDR3 is TGTGCCAGTAGTATACAAGGGGCCCACGATGGGACCCAGTACTTC.

This clonotype was counted a few times. This chain joins TRBV6-1 and TRBJ1-1; tentative D call: TRBD1 (5 bases). V dropped 7 bases and J dropped 0 bases, with 6 bases sitting between them. The germline V gene has CDR1 MNHNS and CDR2 SASEGT. The CDR3 has 12 amino acids. In nucleotides, the CDR3 is TGTGCCAGCAAAGGGGTGAACACTGAAGCTTTCTTT. It codes for CASKGVNTEAFF.

A few counts support this clonotype. The V call is TRBV7-9, the J call TRBJ1-1; a weak D match, TRBD1 (5 bases). V was cut by 0 bases and J by 2 bases, with 7 bases left in between. This CDR3 has 14 amino acids. Germline V gives CDR1 SEHNR, CDR2 FQNEAQ (reference sequence). The CDR3 DNA follows: TGTGCCAGCAGCTTAGCGGGGGGAAACACTGAAGCTTTCTTT. It is translated as CASSLAGGNTEAFF.

V is TRBV28 and J is TRBJ1-6; D is undetermined. This CDR3 is built from 15 residues. The germline V gene has CDR1 MDHEN and CDR2 SYDVKM. Trimming shortened V by 2 bases and J by 10 bases, and 15 bases separated the two germline ends. CDR3 region: CASSLGIRRGSPLHF. The DNA for the CDR3 is TGTGCCAGCAGTTTAGGAATTAGACGAGGGTCACCCCTCCACTTT.

The chain joins TRBV20-1 to TRBJ2-7, with D maybe TRBD1 (6 bases). The CDR3 extends over 15 amino acids. Trimming took 0 bases from V and 5 from J, leaving 17 bases between them. Germline V gene sequence: CDR1 DFQATT, CDR2 SNEGSKA (reference sequence). CDR3 loop: CSAREGHRLGNEQYF. As DNA, the CDR3 is TGCAGTGCTAGAGAGGGACATAGGTTAGGTAACGAGCAGTACTTC.